This entry lists 17 T cell receptor beta chains sequenced from one sample in a study of blood T cells in healthy people across ages. With a J-beta primer mix and a sample-barcoded 5' primer, a second PCR ran roughly 6 to 11 cycles. TCRdb processed the 5' RACE reads anew with MiXCR; each CDR3 protein has one entry. This sample carries around 1,800,000 distinct CDR3 sequences, roughly two fifths of them seen once, and the ten largest clones take approximately 22%. Sequenced input: blood. The receptors come from a human donor in good health.

V is TRBV29-1 and J is TRBJ1-4; no clear D gene. CDR1 and CDR2 (germline): SQVTM, ANQGSEA. This CDR3 is 12 amino acids long. V was pared by 4 bases and J by 8 bases, with 11 bases between. The CDR3 nucleotides read TGCAGCGTTGGGCGGCGTACAGAAAAACTGTTTTTT. Its translation: CSVGRRTEKLFF.

The V call is TRBV20-1, the J call TRBJ2-7; weak D call: TRBD1 (6 bases). The CDR3 length is 14 residues. Germline CDR1 reads DFQATT; CDR2 reads SNEGSKA (reference sequence). Trimming shortened V by 2 bases and J by 0 bases, and 11 bases separated the two germline ends. The CDR3 bases are TGCAGTGCTAGAAGGGACACGAGCTCCTACGAGCAGTACTTC. It codes for CSARRDTSSYEQYF.

This clonotype was picked up a small number of times. The chain couples TRBV5-1 to TRBJ2-1, with D possibly TRBD1 on 6 matching bases. The CDR3 sequence is 16 residues long. V lost 2 bases and J 1 base, leaving 13 bases between the germline ends. Germline values: CDR1 SGHRS, CDR2 YFSETQ. This CDR3 is CASSLQGVRSYNEQFF. Here the CDR3 DNA reads TGCGCCAGCAGCTTACAGGGAGTTAGGTCCTACAATGAGCAGTTCTTC.

This clonotype was observed a few times. At one end the junction does not follow the germline gene, possibly because of a read error. V gene TRBV5-1 combines with J gene TRBJ1-1, with a tentative D call TRBD1 (6 bases). The CDR3 is made up of 14 amino acids. Germline V gives CDR1 SGHRS, CDR2 YFSETQ. The CDR3: CASSLEGGDTEAFF. The CDR3 nucleotides are TGTGCCAGCAGCTTAGAAGGGGGAGACACTGAAGCTTTCTTT.

This sequence joins TRBV29-1 and TRBJ2-3; 11 positions agree with TRBD1. Germline V gene sequence: CDR1 SQVTM, CDR2 ANQGSEA. The CDR3 sequence is 14 residues long. With V trimmed by 5 bases and J by 7 bases, 8 bases remained unmatched. This CDR3 reads CSVLGQGAINTQYF. CDR3 bases: TGCAGCGTTTTAGGACAGGGGGCCATTAATACGCAGTATTTT.

Only a few counts were recorded for this clonotype. This chain links TRBV4-3 with TRBJ1-2, with TRBD1 identical over 12 bases. After removal of 4 bases from V and 5 bases from J, the junction contained 8 bases not matched to a gene. CDR3 length: 16 residues. Germline-derived CDR1 and CDR2 are LGHNA and YSLEER. This CDR3 reads CASSRGGTGGRYGYTF. The CDR3 nucleotides read TGCGCCAGCAGCCGCGGTGGGACAGGGGGCAGGTATGGCTACACCTTC.

This clonotype appeared a single time. At one of its ends the junction is not consistent with the germline gene, which may arise from a read error. The rearrangement joins TRBV25-1 to TRBJ2-1, with D possibly matching TRBD1 (5 bases). The germline V gene encodes CDR1 MGHDK and CDR2 SYGVNS. CDR3 length: 14 residues. This CDR3 is CASTKGNSYNGQFF. DNA for the CDR3: TGTGCCAGCACCAAGGGGAACTCCTACAATGGGCAGTTCTTC.

There are a few counts of this clonotype. The V gene is TRBV9, the J gene TRBJ2-7, with D possibly being TRBD1 (6 bases). Trimming removed 0 bases at V and 2 bases at J, with 12 bases between. Per the germline V gene, CDR1 is SGDLS and CDR2 is YYNGEE. The CDR3 sequence is 15 residues long. The CDR3 reads CASSVGWGLTYEQYF. DNA of the CDR3: TGTGCCAGCAGCGTAGGGTGGGGGCTTACCTACGAGCAGTACTTC.

This clonotype was counted between two and nine times. The J gene is TRBJ2-3, the V gene TRBV2; tentative D call: TRBD2 (5 bases). V was cut by 11 bases and J by 0 bases, with 15 bases left in between. This CDR3 is 14 amino acids long. Germline lookup yields CDR1 SNHLY and CDR2 FYNNEI. The CDR3 here is CASLGGGSTDTQYF. CDR3 nucleotides: TGTGCCTCCCTAGGAGGCGGGAGCACAGATACGCAGTATTTT.

This rearrangement joins TRBV15 to TRBJ2-6; D remains unclear. The CDR3 spans 17 residues. The germline V gene encodes CDR1 LNHNV and CDR2 YYDKDF (reference sequence). Trimming shortened V by 0 bases and J by 0 bases, and 9 bases separated the two germline ends. The CDR3, as DNA: TGTGCCACCAGCAGAGATCGTTACAACTCTGGGGCCAACGTCCTGACTTTC. Translation gives CATSRDRYNSGANVLTF.

The chain links TRBV9 to TRBJ1-2, with 7 bases fitting TRBD1. CDR1 is SGDLS and CDR2 is YYNGEE in the germline V gene. Trimming at V came to 10 bases and at J to 6 bases, leaving 18 bases not matched to a gene. This CDR3 is 15 amino acids long. The CDR3 here is CAAQQNRGRRDGYTF. The CDR3, as DNA: TGTGCCGCCCAACAAAACAGGGGAAGAAGGGATGGCTACACCTTC.

The CDR3 region is CATNEDSYEQYF. The DNA of the CDR3 is TGTGCCACCAATGAGGACTCCTACGAGCAGTACTTC. This chain connects TRBV10-3 to TRBJ2-7, with D uncertain. The CDR3 totals 12 residues. V lost 10 bases and J 0 bases, leaving 10 bases between the germline ends. Germline values: CDR1 ENHRY, CDR2 SYGVKD.

This chain uses TRBV6-2 or TRBV6-3 with TRBJ1-5; 7 bases agree with TRBD1. The trim removed 5 bases at V and 1 base at J, leaving 8 bases unmatched. This CDR3 contains 16 residues. Germline values: CDR1 MNHEY, CDR2 SVGEGT. The chain's CDR3 is CASSLRDRVSNQPQHF. The CDR3 DNA sequence: TGTGCCAGCAGTCTCCGGGACAGAGTAAGCAATCAGCCCCAGCATTTT.

The chain combines TRBV20-1 with TRBJ2-7, with a possible D match to TRBD1 (6 bases). Trimming took off 7 bases at V and 8 bases at J, with 18 bases between the two ends. The CDR3 is made up of 12 amino acids. From germline, CDR1 is DFQATT and CDR2 SNEGSKA (reference sequence). CDR3: CSVGSPGEQQYF. CDR3 sequence (DNA): TGCAGTGTGGGCAGCCCAGGGGAACAGCAGTACTTC.

This chain links TRBV4-2 with TRBJ1-2; 9 nucleotides line up with TRBD1. The junction had 9 bases not matched to a gene; V was cut back by 3 bases and J by 4 bases. CDR3 length: 16 residues. The germline gives CDR1 LGHNA, CDR2 YNFKEQ. CDR3 nucleotide sequence: TGTGCCAGCAGCCAGGAAACAGGGGGCGCGAGCTATGGCTACACCTTC. Its translation: CASSQETGGASYGYTF.

This clonotype was counted only a few times. This rearrangement joins TRBV5-1 to TRBJ1-2; TRBD1 might be the D (5 bases). Trimming removed 2 bases at V and 6 bases at J, with 11 bases between. Germline V lookup: CDR1 SGHRS, CDR2 YFSETQ. The CDR3 has 13 residues. The CDR3 DNA reads TGCGCCAGCAGCTTCCTCCCGGGGGATGGCTACACCTTC. It specifies CASSFLPGDGYTF.

CDR3 in amino acids: CASGGADSTDTQYF. CDR3 nucleotide sequence: TGTGCCAGCGGAGGAGCGGACAGCACAGATACGCAGTATTTT. This chain uses TRBV6-5 with TRBJ2-3; possibly TRBD2 for D (5 bases). Germline V gene data show CDR1 as MNHEY and CDR2 as SVGAGI. There are 14 residues in the CDR3. Trimming removed 8 bases from V and 0 bases from J, with 12 bases in between.